The present T cell receptor beta chain was sequenced within a study of control samples from healthy donors and cancer patients. As for this clone: Within the sample, other DNA sequences also encode this same CDR3.

Repertoires were generated with immunoSEQ multiplex PCR, while TCRdb's copy carries only in-frame clones and drops some. The top ten clones hold less than 2.5% of a sample with approximately 97,000 clones, 92% of them seen once. The TCR originated in a woman under 30 in good health. The source material was blood.

CDR3 protein: CASRLPNTGELFF. The CDR3 region has the DNA TGTGCCAGTAGACTCCCGAACACCGGGGAGCTGTTTTTT. The chain recombines TRBV19 with TRBJ2-2; D ambiguous. Germline assignment: CDR1 LNHDA and CDR2 SQIVND (reference sequence). The CDR3 covers 13 residues. Trimming left V 6 bases short and J 0 bases short, with 5 bases between.